This T cell receptor beta chain stems from a study of cytomegalovirus exposure and HLA in healthy donors. Study-level points and caveats: A later analysis linked 15,000 to 20,000 TCR beta sequences to HLA alleles at 0.05 false discovery rate. Certain sequence variants were highly shared and formed a cluster, and this cluster was likely a sequencing artifact.

This clone was picked up one time. The antigen is not known. The PCR used 60 Vbeta and 13 Jbeta primers. Generated by immunoSEQ multiplex PCR, the TCRdb table keeps only in-frame clones and is missing some. The sample comprises 100,000 or so clones, 55% to 80% of which are singletons, and 4% to 5.5% rests with the top ten. Material for sequencing was PBMCs. The sequence was obtained from a human donor in good health.

CDR3 amino acids: CASSIDRTYEQYF. The DNA of the CDR3 is TGTGCCAGCAGTATCGACAGAACCTACGAGCAGTACTTC. The V gene is TRBV7-9, the J gene TRBJ2-7, with a tentative D call TRBD1 (5 bases). V lost 6 bases and J lost 2, with 11 bases in between. From germline, CDR1 is SEHNR and CDR2 FQNEAQ (reference sequence). CDR3 length: 13 amino acids. The full variable domain, with the rest looked up from reference TRBV7-9 and TRBJ2-7, is DTGVSQNPRHKITKRGQNVTFRCDPISEHNRLYWYRQTLGQGPEFLTYFQNEAQLEKSRLLSDRFSAERPKGSFSTLEIQRTEQGDSAMYLCASSIDRTYEQYFGPGTRLTVT.